Sequencing of this T cell receptor beta chain was carried out in a study of T cells after yellow fever vaccination. On the study more broadly: Preparation of the low-cell-number fractions used SMART-Seq v4 Ultra Low Input. Study-level points and caveats: Post-booster repertoires again held most primary-vaccination clones (about 96% CD4, roughly 89% CD8). Researchers cautioned that FACS-sorted repertoires could harbor abundant clonotypes contaminating from the bulk population.

Universal primer sites and UMIs were introduced during 5'RACE template-switching synthesis of TCR cDNA. TCRdb processed the 5' RACE reads anew with MiXCR; each CDR3 protein has one entry. The repertoire holds about 120,000 distinct CDR3 sequences, with around 15% as singletons. This clonotype was found many times. What it binds is not known. V lost 4 bases and J 2 bases, leaving 5 bases between the germline ends. The CDR3 totals 12 residues. The sequencing here drew on CD8+ T cells sorted from PBMCs, taken 5 days after the yellow fever booster vaccination. The chain carries TRBV12-3 or TRBV12-4 and TRBJ2-5; D gene uncertain. This TCR was sampled from a man between 18 and 29 years old who received the YFV17D yellow fever vaccine. The CDR3 bases are TGTGCCAGCAGTTCGTGGCAAGAGACCCAGTACTTC. Residues: CASSSWQETQYF.